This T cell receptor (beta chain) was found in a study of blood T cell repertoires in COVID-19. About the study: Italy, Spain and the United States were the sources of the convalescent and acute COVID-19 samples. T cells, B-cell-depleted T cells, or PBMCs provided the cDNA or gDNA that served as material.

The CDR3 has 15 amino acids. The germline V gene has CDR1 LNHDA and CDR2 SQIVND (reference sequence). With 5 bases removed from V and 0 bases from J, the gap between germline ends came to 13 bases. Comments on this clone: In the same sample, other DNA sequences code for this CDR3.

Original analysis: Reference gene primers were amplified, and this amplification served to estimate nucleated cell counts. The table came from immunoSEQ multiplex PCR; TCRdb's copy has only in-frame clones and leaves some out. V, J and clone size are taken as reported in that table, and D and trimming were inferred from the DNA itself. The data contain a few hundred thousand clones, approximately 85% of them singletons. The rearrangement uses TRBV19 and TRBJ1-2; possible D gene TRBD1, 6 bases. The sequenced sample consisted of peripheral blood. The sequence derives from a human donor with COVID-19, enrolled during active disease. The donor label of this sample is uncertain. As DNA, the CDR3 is TGTGCCAGTAGTGCTCAGGGGACATCTAACTATGGCTACACCTTC. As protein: CASSAQGTSNYGYTF.